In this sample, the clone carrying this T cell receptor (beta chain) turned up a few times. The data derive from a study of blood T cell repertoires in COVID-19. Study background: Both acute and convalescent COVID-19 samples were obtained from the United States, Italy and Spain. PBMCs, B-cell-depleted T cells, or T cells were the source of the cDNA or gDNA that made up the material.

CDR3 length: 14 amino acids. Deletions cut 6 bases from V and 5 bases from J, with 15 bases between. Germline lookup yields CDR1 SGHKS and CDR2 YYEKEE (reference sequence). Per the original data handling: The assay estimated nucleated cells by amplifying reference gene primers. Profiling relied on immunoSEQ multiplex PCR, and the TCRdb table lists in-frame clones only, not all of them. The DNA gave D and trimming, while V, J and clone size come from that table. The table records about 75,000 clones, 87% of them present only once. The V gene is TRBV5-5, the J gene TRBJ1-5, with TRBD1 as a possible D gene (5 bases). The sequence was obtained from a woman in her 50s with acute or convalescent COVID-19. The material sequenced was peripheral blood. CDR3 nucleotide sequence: TGTGCCAGCACCGGGGGGTATGGGGATCAGCCCCAGCATTTT. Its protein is CASTGGYGDQPQHF.